This passage covers 15 T cell receptor beta chains from one sample sequenced in a study of blood T cell repertoires in COVID-19 (dated by TCRdb to between 2020 and 2021). Libraries were prepared through the immunoSEQ multiplex PCR assay. Imported from immuneACCESS, the table was reduced by TCRdb to in-frame sequences with V and J called. These copies leave out some clones; in studies compared against another copy, an unresolved V gene accounts for under half, and the cause of the remainder is not known. A total of 120,000 to 150,000 clones appear in this sample, more than 65% of them only once. Of the sample, roughly 4.2% falls within the top ten clones. The sequencing sample was made of peripheral blood. These receptors were taken from a man aged 55-75 years with acute or convalescent COVID-19.

The chain links TRBV5-6 to TRBJ1-2; TRBD1 is a possible D gene (6 bases). The length of the CDR3 is 15 residues. Germline-derived CDR1 and CDR2 are SGHDT and YYEEEE. The V and J ends lost 4 bases and 7 bases respectively, with 20 bases between them. CDR3 amino acids: CASSKVTGIRSGYTF. As DNA, the CDR3 is TGTGCCAGCAGCAAAGTAACAGGGATTCGGTCTGGCTACACCTTC.

The rearrangement uses TRBV3-1 (or the pseudogene TRBV3-2) and TRBJ2-3; D gene unclear. Germline CDR1 is LGHDT and CDR2 is YNNKEL (reference sequence). The CDR3 length is 12 residues. Trimming cost V 1 base and J 7 bases, with 6 bases left between them. CDR3 sequence reads: CASSQGSNTQYF. Written as DNA, the CDR3 is TGTGCCAGCAGCCAAGGTTCAAATACGCAGTATTTT.

The chain carries TRBV12-3 or TRBV12-4 and TRBJ2-1; no firm D call. V lost 6 bases and J 2 bases, leaving 8 bases between the germline ends. CDR3 length equals 13 residues. The DNA of the CDR3 is TGTGCCAGCAGCCTTACGGCCTACAATGAGCAGTTCTTC. This translates into CASSLTAYNEQFF.

The genes are TRBV5-1 and TRBJ2-3, with 7 bases identical to TRBD2. In germline, CDR1 is SGHRS, CDR2 YFSETQ. Unmatched junction bases numbered 12, after V lost 0 bases and J lost 2 bases. The CDR3 has 18 residues. CDR3 nucleotide sequence: TGCGCCAGCAGCTTGGAAGGCTGGGGGGGGGTCCTCACAGATACGCAGTATTTT. It yields the protein CASSLEGWGGVLTDTQYF.

This chain joins TRBV18 and TRBJ1-2; 11 bases line up with TRBD1. The CDR3 totals 15 residues. Trimming at V came to 4 bases and at J to 6 bases, leaving 7 bases not matched to a gene. The V gene's germline CDR1 is KGHSH and CDR2 LQKENI. The CDR3 is CASSLARTGGNGYTF. CDR3 nucleotides: TGTGCCAGCTCACTAGCCAGGACAGGGGGCAATGGCTACACCTTC.

The CDR3 protein is CASSPWTGPEGGYTF. The CDR3 nucleotides are TGTGCCAGCAGCCCCTGGACAGGCCCCGAGGGGGGCTACACCTTC. This chain joins TRBV9 and TRBJ1-2, with 7 bases lining up with TRBD1. CDR1 is SGDLS, CDR2 YYNGEE, per germline. V lost 4 bases, J lost 8 bases, and 14 bases stayed unmatched. The CDR3 extends over 15 amino acids.

The V and J genes are TRBV28 and TRBJ1-2; maybe TRBD1 (5 bases). The CDR3 contains 14 residues. V lost 3 bases, J lost 6 bases, and 14 bases lay in between. Per germline, CDR1 MDHEN and CDR2 SYDVKM. The CDR3 coding sequence is TGTGCCAGCAGTTTTTTGGGGGGTCCGGATGGCTACACCTTC. It codes for CASSFLGGPDGYTF.

The V call is TRBV5-1, the J call TRBJ2-7; 9 bases fit TRBD1. The CDR3 contains 14 residues. Germline values: CDR1 SGHRS, CDR2 YFSETQ. V lost 2 bases to trimming and J lost 5 bases; unmatched junction nucleotides: 5. The CDR3 loop is CASSFGTGRDEQYF. For the CDR3, the DNA is TGCGCCAGCAGCTTCGGGACAGGGAGGGACGAGCAGTACTTC.

The chain uses TRBV28 and TRBJ1-2, with TRBD1 matching 7 bases. CDR1 and CDR2 (germline): MDHEN, SYDVKM. The CDR3 extends over 12 amino acids. V gave up 8 bases and J gave up 4 bases; unmatched junction bases: 4. The CDR3 protein is CASYRGGYGYTF. CDR3 DNA sequence: TGTGCCAGCTACAGGGGTGGCTATGGCTACACCTTC.

This chain links TRBV7-9 with TRBJ2-3, with D possibly matching TRBD2 (6 bases). Trimming took 5 bases from V and 6 from J, leaving 24 bases between them. This CDR3 is built from 17 residues. CDR1 SEHNR and CDR2 FQNEAQ come from the germline V gene (reference sequence). CDR3 nucleotide sequence: TGTGCCAGCAGCCCCGGTCGTGGCGGGGTTGCCGTGGATACGCAGTATTTT. This translates into CASSPGRGGVAVDTQYF.

The rearrangement joins TRBV7-8 to TRBJ1-2; D remains ambiguous. The V gene's germline CDR1 is SGHVS and CDR2 FQNEAQ. Trimming pared 3 bases from V and 3 bases from J, leaving 11 bases between. This CDR3 is 14 amino acids long. CDR3 DNA: TGTGCCAGCAGCTTCACGGAACAGCACTATGGCTACACCTTC. This sequence encodes CASSFTEQHYGYTF.

The V and J genes are TRBV21-1 and TRBJ2-5; TRBD2 reflects the table's D call only, with no check against the DNA. TRBV21-1 is tagged as a pseudogene. This CDR3 is built from 15 residues. CDR3 bases: TGTGCCAGCAGCAAAGCTCGTAGCGGGAGAGAGACCCAGTACTTC. Protein product: CASSKARSGRETQYF.

The chain joins TRBV9 to TRBJ2-7, with 9 bases matching TRBD2. Germline V gene lookup returns CDR1 SGDLS and CDR2 YYNGEE. This CDR3 contains 15 residues. Trimming cost V 0 bases and J 5 bases; bases outside gene matches: 6. CDR3: CASSVAGLAMHEQYF. Here the CDR3 DNA reads TGTGCCAGCAGCGTAGCAGGACTAGCGATGCACGAGCAGTACTTC.

About this clone itself: The sample contains more than one DNA sequence encoding this CDR3. The chain joins TRBV19 to TRBJ2-3; 10 bases are a match to TRBD2. The V gene end was trimmed by 5 bases and the J gene end by 1 base; junction bases not matched to a gene: 9. The CDR3 extends over 17 amino acids. Germline CDR1 is LNHDA and CDR2 is SQIVND (reference sequence). CDR3 DNA: TGTGCCAGTAGTCCCACCCGGCTAGCGGGAGGCACAGATACGCAGTATTTT. This translates into CASSPTRLAGGTDTQYF.

This clone was recorded at least ten times. The chain joins TRBV12-5 to TRBJ1-1, with D unclear. V lost 8 bases and J lost 5, with 30 bases in between. The germline V gene encodes CDR1 LGHNT and CDR2 FRNRAP. The length of the CDR3 is 18 residues. In DNA, the CDR3 is TGTGCTAGTCCAAGGGAGGCAGACTACCCGGTAGTTGGTACTGAAGCTTTCTTT. Its protein product is CASPREADYPVVGTEAFF.